This TCR beta chain was sequenced during a study of memory CD4+ T cells and cytomegalovirus serostatus. Across the whole study: Donors were healthy Belgian adults, about ten CMV seropositive and around 23 seronegative.

Original processing methods: After removing out-of-frame reads, 2 million to 2.5 million distinct TCRbeta sequences remained. TCRdb keeps only in-frame clones here, not all; method: immunoSEQ multiplex PCR. The V and J calls and clone size are taken from that table; D and trimming were inferred from the DNA. Of 56,000 or so clones in the sample, around three quarters were seen once. The sort gate was single viable CD3+CD4+CD8-CD45RO+ cells for memory CD4+ T cells. CD4+ T cells were isolated by positive magnetic selection. As to this clone: Antigen: not known. Other DNA variants within this sample encode the same CDR3.

Germline V gene lookup returns CDR1 LNHNV and CDR2 YYDKDF (reference sequence). This CDR3 spans 18 amino acids. Trimming removed 1 base at V and 7 bases at J, with 20 bases between. Study-level points and caveats: Repertoires predicted CMV serostatus with median bootstrapped AUC of about 0.94.

This chain connects TRBV15 to TRBJ1-6, with D unresolved. What was sequenced was memory CD4+ T cells from blood. The receptor comes from an adult in good health and CMV-seronegative. CDR3 amino acids: CATSRGRLGPQGNSPLHF. The CDR3 DNA is TGTGCCACCAGCAGAGGGAGACTAGGTCCCCAAGGAAATTCACCCCTCCACTTT.